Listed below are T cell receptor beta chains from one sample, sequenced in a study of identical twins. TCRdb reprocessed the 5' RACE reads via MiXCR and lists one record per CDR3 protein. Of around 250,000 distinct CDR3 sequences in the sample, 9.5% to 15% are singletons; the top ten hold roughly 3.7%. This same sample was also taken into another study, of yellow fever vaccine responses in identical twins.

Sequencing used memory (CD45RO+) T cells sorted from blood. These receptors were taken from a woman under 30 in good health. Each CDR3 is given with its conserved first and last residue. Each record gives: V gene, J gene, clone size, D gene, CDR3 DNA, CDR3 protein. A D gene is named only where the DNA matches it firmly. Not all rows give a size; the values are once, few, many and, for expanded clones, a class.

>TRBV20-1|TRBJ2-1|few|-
TGCAGTGCTGCCAGAGCCGGGAGCTCCTACAATGAGCAGTTCTTC
CSAARAGSSYNEQFF
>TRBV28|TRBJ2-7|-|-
TGTGCCAGCACCTCAATCGGCCAGGGGTTGAGGGAGCAGTACTTC
CASTSIGQGLREQYF
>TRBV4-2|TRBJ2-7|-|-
TGTGCCAGCAGCCAAGATGTTCGGCTAGGGGACCGATACGAGCAGTACTTC
CASSQDVRLGDRYEQYF
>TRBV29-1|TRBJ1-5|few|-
TGCAGCGCGGGGGGTAGCAATCAGCCCCAGCATTTT
CSAGGSNQPQHF
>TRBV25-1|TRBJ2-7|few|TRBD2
TGTGCCAGCAGTAACCCCGGGACTAGTTCTCACGAGCAGTACTTC
CASSNPGTSSHEQYF
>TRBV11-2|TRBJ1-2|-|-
TGTGCCAGCAGCGACCTTCTTGGGGGCTACACCTTC
CASSDLLGGYTF
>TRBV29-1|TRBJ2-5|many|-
TGCAGCGTCAGGGACCAAGAGACCCAGTACTTC
CSVRDQETQYF
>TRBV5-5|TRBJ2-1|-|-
TGTGCCAGCAGCTTGGGAGCGGTCTCCTACAATGAGCAGTTCTTC
CASSLGAVSYNEQFF
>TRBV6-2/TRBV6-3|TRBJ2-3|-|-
TGTGCCAGCGGAGCCACAGAGCCCACAGATACGCAGTATTTT
CASGATEPTDTQYF
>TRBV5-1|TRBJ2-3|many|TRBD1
TGCGCCAGCAGCCAGGGGGACAGGAAAATAAATACGCAGTATTTT
CASSQGDRKINTQYF
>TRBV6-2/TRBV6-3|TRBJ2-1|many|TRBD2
TGTGCCAGCAGTTACTCGCCCACTAGCGGGGTCTACAATGAGCAGTTCTTC
CASSYSPTSGVYNEQFF
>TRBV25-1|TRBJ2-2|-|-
TGTGCCAGCAGTGAATATGCCGGGTCGGCCGGGGAGCTGTTTTTT
CASSEYAGSAGELFF
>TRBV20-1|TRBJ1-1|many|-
TGCAGTGCGCCGGTACAAGGGAGGACAAACACTGAAGCTTTCTTT
CSAPVQGRTNTEAFF
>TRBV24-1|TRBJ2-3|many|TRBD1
TGTGCCACCAGTGGGGGGACAGAGAACACAGATACGCAGTATTTT
CATSGGTENTDTQYF
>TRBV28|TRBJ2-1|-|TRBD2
TGTGCCAGCAGTATCCGCCGTGGGCTAGCGGGAGGCTTCTCCTACAATGAGCAGTTCTTC
CASSIRRGLAGGFSYNEQFF
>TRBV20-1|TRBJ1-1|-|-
TGCAGTGCTTCCGACCTCAGGGGCACTGAAGCTTTCTTT
CSASDLRGTEAFF
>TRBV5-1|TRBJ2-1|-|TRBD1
TGCGCCAGCATCGCGTCAGGGGGCGCCTATAGTGAGCAGTTCTTC
CASIASGGAYSEQFF
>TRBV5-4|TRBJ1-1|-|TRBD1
TGTGCCAGCAGCTTCAAGGGACAGGGGAACACTGAAGCTTTCTTT
CASSFKGQGNTEAFF
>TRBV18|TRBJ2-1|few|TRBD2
TGTGCCAGCTCACCATTCCTAGCGGGTCTAGGCAATGAGCAGTTCTTC
CASSPFLAGLGNEQFF
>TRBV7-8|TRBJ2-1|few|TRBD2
TGTGCCAGCAGCTTAGTGGCGGGGGGTCGGGGTGAGCAGTTCTTC
CASSLVAGGRGEQFF
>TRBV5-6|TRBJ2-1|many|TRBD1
TGTGCCAGCAGCTTGGAGCAGGGACAGAATACCTACAATGAGCAGTTCTTC
CASSLEQGQNTYNEQFF
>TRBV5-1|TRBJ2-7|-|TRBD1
TGCGCCAGCAGCGGGGGACAGGGAGCCTACGAGCAGTACTTC
CASSGGQGAYEQYF
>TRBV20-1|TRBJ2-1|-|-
TGCAGTGCTAGACCCCTCGGGATAGAGCAGTTCTTC
CSARPLGIEQFF
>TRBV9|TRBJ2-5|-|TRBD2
TGTGCCAGCAGCGAGCGGGCTAGCGGGGCTGAGACCCAGTACTTC
CASSERASGAETQYF
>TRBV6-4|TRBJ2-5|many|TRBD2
TGTGCCAGCAGCGACAAAGCGGGGGCAGGGGAGACCCAGTACTTC
CASSDKAGAGETQYF
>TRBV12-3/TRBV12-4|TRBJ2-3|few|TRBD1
TGTGCCAGCAGTGCACTGGGACAGGGGGCTTGGGGTTTGTATTTT
CASSALGQGAWGLYF
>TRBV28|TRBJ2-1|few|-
TGTGCCAGCAACCTAGGATCCACCCTCGGTAGTGAGCAGTTCTTC
CASNLGSTLGSEQFF
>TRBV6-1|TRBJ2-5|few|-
TGTGCCAGTCGGGTTGGGGGGTCGGGAGAGACCCAGTACTTC
CASRVGGSGETQYF
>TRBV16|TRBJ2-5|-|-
TGTGCCAGCAGCCAATCAGGACAAGAGACCCAGTACTTC
CASSQSGQETQYF
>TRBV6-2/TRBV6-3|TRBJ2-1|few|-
TGTGCCAGCAGAGACGACGCAAACGCTTACAATGAGCAGTTCTTC
CASRDDANAYNEQFF
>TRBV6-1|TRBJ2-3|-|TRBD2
TGTGCCAGCACAAGGGCGGGAGATAGAGATACGCAGTATTTT
CASTRAGDRDTQYF
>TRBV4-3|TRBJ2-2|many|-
TGCGCCAGCAGCCAAGACAAGGACCCTAGGCTCACCGGGGAGCTGTTTTTT
CASSQDKDPRLTGELFF